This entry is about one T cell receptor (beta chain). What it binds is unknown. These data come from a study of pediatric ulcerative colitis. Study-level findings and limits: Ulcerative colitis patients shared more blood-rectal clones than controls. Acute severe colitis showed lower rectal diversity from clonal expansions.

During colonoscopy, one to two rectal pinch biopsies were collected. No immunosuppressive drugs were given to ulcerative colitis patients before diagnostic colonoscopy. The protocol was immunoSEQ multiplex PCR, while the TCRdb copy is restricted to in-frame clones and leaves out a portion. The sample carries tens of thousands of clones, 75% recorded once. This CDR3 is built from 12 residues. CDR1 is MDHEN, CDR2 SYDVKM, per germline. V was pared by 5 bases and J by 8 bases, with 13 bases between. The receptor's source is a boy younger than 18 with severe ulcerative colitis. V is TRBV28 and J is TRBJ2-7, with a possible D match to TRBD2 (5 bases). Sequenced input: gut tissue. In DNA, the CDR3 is TGTGCCAGCAGTAAGGACTCTAACCAGCAGTACTTC. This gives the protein CASSKDSNQQYF.